A selection of T cell receptor beta chains follows, all from one sample in a study of T cells expressing NK-cell markers. TCRdb re-called the 5' RACE reads; every CDR3 protein appears as one record, without DNA. The table gives some 340,000 distinct CDR3 sequences; the top ten clones make up about 5.2% of it. The sequencing sample was made of blood T cells: a sorted CD56 or NKG2C T cell subset, CD4+ or CD8+ T cells, or bulk PBMC T cells (not recorded which). The receptors were sampled from a man aged 18-70 years in good health. Each CDR3 is given with its conserved first and last residue.

length	V	J	CDR3
14	TRBV19	TRBJ1-5	CASALRTGDQPQHF
13	TRBV6-2/TRBV6-3	TRBJ2-1	CASSRSGPNEQFF
16	TRBV20-1	TRBJ2-3	CSASLLAGGRTDTQYF
14	TRBV5-1	TRBJ2-7	CASRRTSSNYEQYF
14	TRBV6-1	TRBJ1-4	CASRTAGPRGKLFF
12	TRBV20-1	TRBJ1-5	CSATYRGQPQHF
13	TRBV27	TRBJ2-3	CASATGRRDTQYF
16	TRBV6-2/TRBV6-3	TRBJ2-5	CASSGTSQWRPETQYF
17	TRBV11-2	TRBJ2-2	CASSSTVTGRVTGELFF
14	TRBV7-3	TRBJ2-5	CASSSRGSYETQYF